The text below deals with one T cell receptor (beta chain). What it recognizes is unknown. The CDR3 contains 14 residues. The V end lost 5 bases, the J end lost 6 bases, and 13 bases lay between the germline ends. Looked up from germline, CDR1 is SGHAT and CDR2 is FQNNGV. This entry is derived from a study of metastatic and nonmetastatic thyroid tumors. General study points: TCR beta diversity was reportedly significantly higher in malignant thyroid tumors than benign nodules, in blood and tumor.

TCRdb re-called the PCR reads with MiXCR. This table holds about 34,000 clones, about a third found once. There were no patients who had received any treatment before thyroid surgery. Sequenced sample: tumor tissue. This chain links TRBV11-2 with TRBJ1-4; D is uncertain. This clonotype originated in a female donor with papillary thyroid cancer or a benign thyroid nodule (not recorded which). Some clones in this sample may be carry-over from other donors' samples. In DNA form, the CDR3 reads TGTGCCAGCAGCCCATGGGGTTTGGATGAAAAACTGTTTTTT. Translation gives CASSPWGLDEKLFF. The variable domain in full, with the rest retrieved from reference TRBV11-2 and TRBJ1-4, is EAGVAQSPRYKIIEKRQSVAFWCNPISGHATLYWYQQILGQGPKLLIQFQNNGVVDDSQLPKDRFSAERLKGVDSTLKIQPAKLEDSAVYLCASSPWGLDEKLFFGSGTQLSVL.